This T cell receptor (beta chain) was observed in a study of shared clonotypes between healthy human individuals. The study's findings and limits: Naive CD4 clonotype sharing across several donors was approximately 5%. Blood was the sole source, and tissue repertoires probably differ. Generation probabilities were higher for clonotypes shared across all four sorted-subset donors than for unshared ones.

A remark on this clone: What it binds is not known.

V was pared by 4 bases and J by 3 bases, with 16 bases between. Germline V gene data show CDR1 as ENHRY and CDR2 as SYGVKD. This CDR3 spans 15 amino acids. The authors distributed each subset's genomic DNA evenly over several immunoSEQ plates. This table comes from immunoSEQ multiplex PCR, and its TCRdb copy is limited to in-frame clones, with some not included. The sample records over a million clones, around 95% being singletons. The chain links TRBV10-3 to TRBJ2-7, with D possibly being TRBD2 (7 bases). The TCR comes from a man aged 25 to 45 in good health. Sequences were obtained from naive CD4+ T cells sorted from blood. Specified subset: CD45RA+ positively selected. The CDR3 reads CAISGRGAYDYEQYF. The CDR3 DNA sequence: TGTGCCATCAGTGGCCGGGGGGCGTACGACTACGAGCAGTACTTC.